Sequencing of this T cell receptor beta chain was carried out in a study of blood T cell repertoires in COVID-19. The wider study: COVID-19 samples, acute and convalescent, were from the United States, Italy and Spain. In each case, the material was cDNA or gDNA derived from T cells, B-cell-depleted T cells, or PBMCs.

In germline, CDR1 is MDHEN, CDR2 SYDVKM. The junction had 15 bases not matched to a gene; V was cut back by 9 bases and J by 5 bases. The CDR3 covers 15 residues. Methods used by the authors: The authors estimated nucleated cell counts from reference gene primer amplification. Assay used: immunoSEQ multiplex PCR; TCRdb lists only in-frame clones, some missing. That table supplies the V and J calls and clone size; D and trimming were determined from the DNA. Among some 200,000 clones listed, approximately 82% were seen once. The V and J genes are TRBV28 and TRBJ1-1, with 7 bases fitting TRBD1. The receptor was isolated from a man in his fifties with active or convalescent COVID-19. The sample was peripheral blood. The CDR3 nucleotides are TGTGCCAGTCTGGCCAGGGGGTGGATAGTGACTGAAGCTTTCTTT. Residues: CASLARGWIVTEAFF.